This passage covers 17 T cell receptor beta chains from one sample sequenced in a study of blood T cell repertoires in COVID-19. Repertoires were generated with immunoSEQ multiplex PCR, while TCRdb's copy carries only in-frame clones and drops some. The table lists under 95,000 clones, approximately 88% of them singletons. Sequencing was performed on peripheral blood. Receptors originate from a woman aged 45 to 65 with acute or convalescent COVID-19.

The J gene is TRBJ2-1, the V gene TRBV11-3; 8 bases agree with TRBD2. This CDR3 is built from 14 residues. CDR1 is SGHNT, CDR2 YENEEA, per germline. V gave up 2 bases and J gave up 3 bases; unmatched junction bases: 0. The CDR3 is CASSLSGGYNEQFF. CDR3 coding DNA: TGTGCCAGCAGCTTAAGCGGGGGCTACAATGAGCAGTTCTTC.

V and J are TRBV5-5 and TRBJ1-5; 9 bases align to TRBD1. CDR1 is SGHKS and CDR2 is YYEKEE in the germline V gene (reference sequence). J was trimmed by 5 bases and V by 4 bases; bases with no gene match: 7. The length of the CDR3 is 15 residues. CDR3 coding DNA: TGTGCCAGCAGCGGGGGACAGGGATGGGATCAGCCCCAGCATTTT. Its translation: CASSGGQGWDQPQHF.

The chain recombines TRBV7-9 with TRBJ2-1; D possibly corresponds to TRBD2 (5 bases). Per the germline V gene, CDR1 is SEHNR and CDR2 is FQNEAQ (reference sequence). The CDR3 is made up of 15 amino acids. Deletions cut 5 bases from V and 9 bases from J, with 20 bases between. The chain's CDR3 is CASSPGGREIGEQFF. The CDR3 region has the DNA TGTGCCAGCAGCCCCGGTGGTAGGGAGATTGGTGAGCAGTTCTTC.

This chain links TRBV19 with TRBJ2-7; D is uncertain. The CDR3 has 13 residues. The germline V gene has CDR1 LNHDA and CDR2 SQIVND (reference sequence). V was trimmed by 3 bases and J by 5 bases, leaving 11 bases between them. The CDR3 loop is CASSIRVRDEQYF. CDR3 nucleotide sequence: TGTGCCAGTAGTATTCGGGTGAGAGACGAGCAGTACTTC. Based on the CDR3 plus reference TRBV19 and TRBJ2-7, the full variable domain is DGGITQSPKYLFRKEGQNVTLSCEQNLNHDAMYWYRQDPGQGLRLIYYSQIVNDFQKGDIAEGYSVSREKKESFPLTVTSAQKNPTAFYLCASSIRVRDEQYFGPGTRLTVT.

V gene TRBV19 combines with J gene TRBJ2-6; a weak D match, TRBD1 (6 bases). Per germline, CDR1 LNHDA and CDR2 SQIVND (reference sequence). Trimming took off 5 bases at V and 0 bases at J, with 14 bases between the two ends. The CDR3 length is 17 residues. CDR3 nucleotide sequence: TGTGCCAGTAGTGTTCGGACAGCCATCTCTGGGGCCAACGTCCTGACTTTC. Amino acids: CASSVRTAISGANVLTF.

The chain uses TRBV10-2 and TRBJ1-4; 9 nucleotides agree with TRBD1. J was trimmed by 7 bases and V by 3 bases; bases with no gene match: 3. CDR3 size: 14 residues. The germline gives CDR1 WSHSY, CDR2 SAAADI. CDR3 region: CASSDRQGGEKLFF. In DNA, the CDR3 is TGCGCCAGCAGTGACAGACAGGGGGGTGAAAAACTGTTTTTT.

The chain uses TRBV28 and TRBJ1-5, with 9 bases that match TRBD1. CDR3 size: 18 residues. Per germline, CDR1 MDHEN and CDR2 SYDVKM. The J segment lost 11 bases and the V segment lost 5 bases, leaving 22 bases of the junction unmatched. CDR3 loop: CASSVGQGERVGRRAQHF. DNA of the CDR3: TGTGCCAGCAGTGTGGGACAGGGTGAGAGGGTTGGCCGGAGGGCCCAGCATTTT.

The V gene is TRBV30, the J gene TRBJ2-7; a possible D gene is TRBD1 (5 bases). V was shortened by 1 base and J by 5 bases, with 21 bases between the two germline ends. Per germline, CDR1 GTSNPN and CDR2 SVGIG (reference sequence). This CDR3 has 16 residues. The CDR3 region is CAWSGFGVRGLDEQYF. DNA for the CDR3: TGTGCCTGGAGTGGTTTTGGGGTTAGGGGTCTCGACGAGCAGTACTTC.

The genes are TRBV5-1 and TRBJ2-2; 7 bases match TRBD1. Germline CDR1 and CDR2: SGHRS and YFSETQ. J lost 1 base, V lost 3 bases, and 9 bases had no gene match. The CDR3 has 17 residues. The CDR3 reads CASSSSLGQLNTGELFF. As DNA, the CDR3 is TGCGCCAGCAGCTCCTCTTTGGGACAGCTGAACACCGGGGAGCTGTTTTTT.

This clone was detected only once. This rearrangement joins TRBV19 to TRBJ2-1; TRBD2 aligns across 8 bases. CDR1 and CDR2 (germline): LNHDA, SQIVND (reference sequence). Trimming removed 7 bases from V and 9 bases from J; junction bases left unmatched: 8. There are 13 residues in the CDR3. The CDR3 spells CASTGTSPREQFF. In nucleotides, the CDR3 is TGTGCCAGTACAGGGACTAGTCCGCGTGAGCAGTTCTTC.

A word on this clone: Other DNA sequences in this sample translate to the same CDR3. This chain joins TRBV5-8 and TRBJ1-2; possible D gene TRBD1, 6 bases. CDR3 length: 15 residues. Germline values: CDR1 SGHTS, CDR2 YDEGEE. V lost 4 bases, J lost 1 base, and 14 bases lay in between. The CDR3 sequence: CASSRGQGSNYGYTF. CDR3 sequence (DNA): TGTGCCAGCAGCCGGGGACAAGGGAGTAACTATGGCTACACCTTC.

V usage is TRBV6-6 and J usage is TRBJ2-7; the match to TRBD1 covers 8 bases. V trimming: 5 bases; J trimming: 2 bases; junction bases outside the gene matches: 5. CDR3 size: 14 residues. Germline CDR1 is MNHNY and CDR2 is SVGAGI (reference sequence). The CDR3 region has the DNA TGTGCCAGCAGTAAAGGGACAGGAACCTACGAGCAGTACTTC. Its protein product is CASSKGTGTYEQYF.

The chain links TRBV5-5 to TRBJ2-1, with a possible D match to TRBD2 (5 bases). The CDR3 runs to 15 residues. The V gene lost 4 bases and the J gene lost 7 bases, with 18 bases spanning the gap. The V gene's germline CDR1 is SGHKS and CDR2 YYEKEE (reference sequence). The CDR3 DNA is TGTGCCAGCAGCCGAGGCCCGGGAATCGCAAATGAGCAGTTCTTC. Its protein product is CASSRGPGIANEQFF.

The chain recombines TRBV6-2 or TRBV6-3 with TRBJ2-3; 11 bases are a match to TRBD2. This CDR3 comprises 16 residues. Germline V gene sequence: CDR1 MNHEY, CDR2 SVGEGT. With 6 bases clipped from V and 3 bases from J, the junction kept 8 bases outside the gene matches. CDR3 sequence reads: CASSGSGRARTDTQYF. DNA for the CDR3: TGTGCCAGCAGCGGTAGCGGGAGGGCCAGAACAGATACGCAGTATTTT.

The chain uses TRBV28 and TRBJ1-5, with 11 bases fitting TRBD1. V lost 6 bases, J lost 6 bases, and 10 bases stayed unmatched. The CDR3 covers 16 residues. Germline V gene lookup returns CDR1 MDHEN and CDR2 SYDVKM. CDR3 amino acids: CASSRPGTGGAQPQHF. The DNA for the CDR3 is TGTGCCAGCAGCCGACCGGGGACAGGGGGAGCTCAGCCCCAGCATTTT.

The chain recombines TRBV10-1 with TRBJ1-2; the D is unclear. In germline, CDR1 is WNHNN, CDR2 SYGVQD (reference sequence). The CDR3 is made up of 13 amino acids. Trimming took 4 bases from V and 4 from J, leaving 10 bases between them. Here the CDR3 reads CASSGADGYGYTF. In nucleotides, the CDR3 is TGCGCCAGCAGTGGGGCAGACGGCTATGGCTACACCTTC.

In DNA, the CDR3 is TGCGCCAGCAGCATAACAGTTATGAACACCGGGGAGCTGTTTTTT. It yields the protein CASSITVMNTGELFF. The genes are TRBV5-1 and TRBJ2-2; unclear D gene. CDR3 size: 15 residues. Trimming took 4 bases from V and 1 from J, leaving 11 bases between them. The germline gives CDR1 SGHRS, CDR2 YFSETQ.